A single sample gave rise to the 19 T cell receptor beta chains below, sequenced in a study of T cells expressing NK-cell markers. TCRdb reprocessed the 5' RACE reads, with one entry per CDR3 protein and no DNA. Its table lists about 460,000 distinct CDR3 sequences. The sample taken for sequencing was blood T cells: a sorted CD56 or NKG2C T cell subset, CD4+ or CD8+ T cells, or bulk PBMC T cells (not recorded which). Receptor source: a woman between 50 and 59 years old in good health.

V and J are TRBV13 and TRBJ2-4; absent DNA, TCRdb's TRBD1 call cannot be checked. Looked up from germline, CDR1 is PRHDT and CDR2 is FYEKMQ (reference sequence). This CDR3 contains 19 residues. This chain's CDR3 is CASSSSVGQESRAKNIQYF.

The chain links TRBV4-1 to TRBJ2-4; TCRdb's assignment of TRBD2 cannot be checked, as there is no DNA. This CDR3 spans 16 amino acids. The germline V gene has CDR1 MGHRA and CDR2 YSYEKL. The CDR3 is CASSQEADLAKNIQYF.

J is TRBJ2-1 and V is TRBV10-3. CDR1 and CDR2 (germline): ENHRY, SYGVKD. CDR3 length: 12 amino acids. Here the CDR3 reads CAISESGNEQFF.

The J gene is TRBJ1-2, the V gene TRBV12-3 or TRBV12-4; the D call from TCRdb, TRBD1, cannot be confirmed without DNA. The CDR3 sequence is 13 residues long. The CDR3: CASSKVGPAGYTF.

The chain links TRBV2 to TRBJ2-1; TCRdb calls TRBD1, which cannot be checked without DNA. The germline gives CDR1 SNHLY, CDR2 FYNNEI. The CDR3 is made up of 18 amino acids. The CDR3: CASSLQSYRDLIPSEQFF.

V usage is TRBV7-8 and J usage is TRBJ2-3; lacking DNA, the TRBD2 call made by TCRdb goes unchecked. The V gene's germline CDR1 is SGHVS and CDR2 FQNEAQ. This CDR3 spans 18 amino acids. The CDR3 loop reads CASSPGTSGSFSTDTQYF.

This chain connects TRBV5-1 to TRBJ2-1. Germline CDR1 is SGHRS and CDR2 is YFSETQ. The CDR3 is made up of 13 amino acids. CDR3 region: CASSLLYYNEQFF.

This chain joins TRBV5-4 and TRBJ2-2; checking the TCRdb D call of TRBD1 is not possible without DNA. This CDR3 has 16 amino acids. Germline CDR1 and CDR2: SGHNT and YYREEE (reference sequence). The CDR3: CASSPGLAGRAGELFF.

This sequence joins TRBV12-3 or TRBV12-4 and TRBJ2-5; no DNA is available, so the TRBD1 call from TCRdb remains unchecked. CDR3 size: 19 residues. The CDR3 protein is CASSFSGTGRKHQRGPQYF.

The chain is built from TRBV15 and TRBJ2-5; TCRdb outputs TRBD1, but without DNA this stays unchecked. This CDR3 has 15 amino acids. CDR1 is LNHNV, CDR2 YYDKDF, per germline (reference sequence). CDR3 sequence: CATSGEGGTFETQYF.

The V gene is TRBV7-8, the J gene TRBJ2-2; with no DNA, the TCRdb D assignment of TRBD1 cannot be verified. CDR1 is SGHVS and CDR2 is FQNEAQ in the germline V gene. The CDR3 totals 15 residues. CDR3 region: CASSLARTVTGELFF.

The CDR3 spells CASSYLRDRETKAFF. The V gene is TRBV6-5, the J gene TRBJ1-1; TCRdb calls TRBD1, which cannot be checked without DNA. This CDR3 has 15 amino acids. CDR1 MNHEY and CDR2 SVGAGI come from the germline V gene.

The CDR3 is CASSSTGTGQDTQYF. The V gene is TRBV7-6, the J gene TRBJ2-3; lacking DNA, the TRBD1 call made by TCRdb goes unchecked. Germline V lookup: CDR1 SGHVS, CDR2 FNYEAQ. The CDR3 length is 15 residues.

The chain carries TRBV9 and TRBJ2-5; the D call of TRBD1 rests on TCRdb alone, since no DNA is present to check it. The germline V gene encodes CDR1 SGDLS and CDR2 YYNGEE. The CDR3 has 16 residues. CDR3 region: CASSASSDSLQETQYF.

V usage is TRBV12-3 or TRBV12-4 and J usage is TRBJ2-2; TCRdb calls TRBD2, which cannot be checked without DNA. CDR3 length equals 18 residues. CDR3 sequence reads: CASSHRLAGGLYTGELFF.

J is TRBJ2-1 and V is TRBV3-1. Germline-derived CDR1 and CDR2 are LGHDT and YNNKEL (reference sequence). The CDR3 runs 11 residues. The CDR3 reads CASQIYNEQFF.

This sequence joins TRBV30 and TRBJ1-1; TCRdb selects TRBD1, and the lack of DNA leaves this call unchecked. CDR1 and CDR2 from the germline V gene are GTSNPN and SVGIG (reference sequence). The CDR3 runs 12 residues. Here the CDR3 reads CAWSPGAGEAFF.

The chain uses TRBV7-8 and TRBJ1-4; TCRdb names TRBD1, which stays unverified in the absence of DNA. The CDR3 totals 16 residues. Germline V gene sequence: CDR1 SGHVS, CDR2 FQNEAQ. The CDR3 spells CASSSRAPQFNEKLFF.

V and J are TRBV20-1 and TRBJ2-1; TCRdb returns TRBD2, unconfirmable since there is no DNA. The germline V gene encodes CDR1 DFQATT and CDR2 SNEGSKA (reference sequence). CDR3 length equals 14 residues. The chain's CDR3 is CSASIAGLYNEQFF.